A single sample is the source of the 6 T cell receptor beta chains below, sequenced in a study of shared clonotypes between healthy human individuals. Measured with immunoSEQ multiplex PCR; TCRdb has only the in-frame clones, and not every one. The top ten hold over 35% of the sample, which has some 95,000 clones, approximately 61% seen once. What was sequenced was memory CD8+ T cells sorted from blood. Indicated subset: CD45RO+ cells pooled with CCR7-negative TemRA cells. Source of these receptors: a man aged 25-45 years in good health.

The rearrangement joins TRBV27 to TRBJ2-7; D gene uncertain. The CDR3 spans 15 residues. Trimming removed 5 bases at V and 1 base at J, with 15 bases between. CDR1 and CDR2 from the germline V gene are MNHEY and SMNVEV (reference sequence). CDR3 nucleotides: TGTGCCAGCAGTAAAGCCGGGTTAGGGTCCTACGAGCAGTACTTC. Translated: CASSKAGLGSYEQYF.

The CDR3 sequence: CASSLGGQRLEQYF. CDR3 sequence (DNA): TGTGCCAGCAGTTTGGGGGGACAGCGTCTCGAGCAGTACTTC. The chain joins TRBV27 to TRBJ2-7; possible D gene TRBD1, 7 bases. This CDR3 spans 14 amino acids. Per the germline V gene, CDR1 is MNHEY and CDR2 is SMNVEV (reference sequence). Trimming shortened V by 3 bases and J by 6 bases, and 15 bases separated the two germline ends.

V is TRBV14 and J is TRBJ2-7; D perhaps matches TRBD2 (6 bases). In germline, CDR1 is SGHDN, CDR2 FVKESK. This CDR3 is 14 amino acids long. Deletions cut 4 bases from V and 3 bases from J, with 13 bases between. The CDR3 reads CASSPPGALYEQYF. As DNA, the CDR3 is TGTGCCAGCAGCCCCCCGGGAGCCCTCTACGAGCAGTACTTC. The full variable domain, rest sourced from reference TRBV14 and TRBJ2-7, is EAGVTQFPSHSVIEKGQTVTLRCDPISGHDNLYWYRRVMGKEIKFLLHFVKESKQDESGMPNNRFLAERTGGTYSTLKVQPAELEDSGVYFCASSPPGALYEQYFGPGTRLTVT.

V is TRBV4-1 and J is TRBJ2-7; D perhaps matches TRBD2 (6 bases). The CDR3 contains 16 residues. Between the trimmed V and J ends, which lost 4 bases and 3 bases, there was a span of 19 bases. CDR1 and CDR2 (germline): MGHRA, YSYEKL. In DNA, the CDR3 is TGCGCCAGCAGCCCCGCCCGACTAGAGGCCAACTACGAGCAGTACTTC. Encoded protein: CASSPARLEANYEQYF.

The chain has TRBV2 and TRBJ2-7, with D tentatively TRBD1 or TRBD2 (5 bases each). The CDR3 is made up of 21 amino acids. Trimming pared 4 bases from V and 4 bases from J, leaving 35 bases between. CDR1 SNHLY and CDR2 FYNNEI come from the germline V gene. In DNA form, the CDR3 reads TGTGCCAGCAGTGCCCGGGACGGGCCGTTGCGGAGTGTCTCCTCCTATTACGAGCAGTACTTC. Its translation is CASSARDGPLRSVSSYYEQYF.

A word on this clone: Distinct nucleotide sequences in the sample also encode this CDR3. The chain employs TRBV28 and TRBJ2-7; D gene ambiguous. CDR1 is MDHEN and CDR2 is SYDVKM in the germline V gene. V was shortened by 4 bases and J by 2 bases, with 3 bases between the two germline ends. The CDR3 is 11 amino acids. The CDR3 sequence is CASSWAYEQYF. CDR3 coding DNA: TGTGCCAGCAGTTGGGCCTACGAGCAGTACTTC.